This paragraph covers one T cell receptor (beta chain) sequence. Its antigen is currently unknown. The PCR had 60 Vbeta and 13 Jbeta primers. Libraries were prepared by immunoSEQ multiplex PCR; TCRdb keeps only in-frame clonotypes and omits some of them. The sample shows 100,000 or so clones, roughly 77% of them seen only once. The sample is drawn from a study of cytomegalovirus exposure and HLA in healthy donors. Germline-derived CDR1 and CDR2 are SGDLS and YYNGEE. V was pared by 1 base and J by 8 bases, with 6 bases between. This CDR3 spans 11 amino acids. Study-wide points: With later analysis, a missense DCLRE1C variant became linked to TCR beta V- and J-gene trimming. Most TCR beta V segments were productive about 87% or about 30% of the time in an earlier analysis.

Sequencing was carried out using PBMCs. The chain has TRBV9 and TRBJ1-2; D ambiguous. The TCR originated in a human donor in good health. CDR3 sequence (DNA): TGTGCCAGCAGCGTACCGGGGGGCTACACCTTC. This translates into CASSVPGGYTF.